This T cell receptor beta chain was captured in a study of vaccination and CD4 T cells after COVID-19. As for the study in general: Two doses of either BNT162b2 or mRNA-1273 vaccine went to participants. Study observations and caveats: With convalescent patients, a median roughly 87% of reactive clones emerged solely after vaccination. Spike mono-reactivity held for 304 of 307 vaccine-specific clones in convalescent patients.

The treatment here: roughly 10-day PBMC culture with coronavirus spike peptide pools or control peptides (ViraFEST assay). An Oncomine TCR Beta short-read assay was used to sequence the DNA from cultured CD4+ T cells. Cultured CD4+ T cells yielded the extracted genomic DNA. From the PCR reads, TCRdb called clonotypes with MiXCR, one entry per CDR3 protein. The table has 9,500 to 15,000 distinct CDR3 sequences, 50% seen once. Germline V CDR1 and CDR2: SGHTA, FQGNSA. This CDR3 has 17 residues. Trimming stripped 6 bases from V and 0 bases from J, with 17 bases between. A note on this clonotype: Its antigen is currently unknown.

The sequenced sample consisted of CD4+ T cells from blood, cultured in vitro. The chain is built from TRBV7-2 and TRBJ2-2; maybe TRBD2 (6 bases). The sequence came from a human donor who had recovered from COVID-19. The CDR3 is CASRHGRRGANTGELFF. The CDR3 DNA reads as TGTGCCAGCAGGCACGGTAGGCGGGGCGCGAACACCGGGGAGCTGTTTTTT.